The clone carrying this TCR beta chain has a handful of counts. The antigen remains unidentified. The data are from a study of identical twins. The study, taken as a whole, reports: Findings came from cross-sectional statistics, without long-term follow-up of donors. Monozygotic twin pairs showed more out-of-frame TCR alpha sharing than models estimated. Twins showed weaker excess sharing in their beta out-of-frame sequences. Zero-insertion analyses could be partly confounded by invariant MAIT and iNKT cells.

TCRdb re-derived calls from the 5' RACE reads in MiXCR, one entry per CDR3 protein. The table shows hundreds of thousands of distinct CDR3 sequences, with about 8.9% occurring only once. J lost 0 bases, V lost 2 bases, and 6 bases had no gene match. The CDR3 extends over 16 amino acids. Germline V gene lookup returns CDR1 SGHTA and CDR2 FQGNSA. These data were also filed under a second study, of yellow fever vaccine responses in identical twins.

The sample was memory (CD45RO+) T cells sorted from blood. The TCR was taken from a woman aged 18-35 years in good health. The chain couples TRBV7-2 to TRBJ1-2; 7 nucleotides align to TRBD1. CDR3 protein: CASSLTTGTANYGYTF. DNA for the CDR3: TGTGCCAGCAGCTTAACAACAGGGACAGCTAACTATGGCTACACCTTC.